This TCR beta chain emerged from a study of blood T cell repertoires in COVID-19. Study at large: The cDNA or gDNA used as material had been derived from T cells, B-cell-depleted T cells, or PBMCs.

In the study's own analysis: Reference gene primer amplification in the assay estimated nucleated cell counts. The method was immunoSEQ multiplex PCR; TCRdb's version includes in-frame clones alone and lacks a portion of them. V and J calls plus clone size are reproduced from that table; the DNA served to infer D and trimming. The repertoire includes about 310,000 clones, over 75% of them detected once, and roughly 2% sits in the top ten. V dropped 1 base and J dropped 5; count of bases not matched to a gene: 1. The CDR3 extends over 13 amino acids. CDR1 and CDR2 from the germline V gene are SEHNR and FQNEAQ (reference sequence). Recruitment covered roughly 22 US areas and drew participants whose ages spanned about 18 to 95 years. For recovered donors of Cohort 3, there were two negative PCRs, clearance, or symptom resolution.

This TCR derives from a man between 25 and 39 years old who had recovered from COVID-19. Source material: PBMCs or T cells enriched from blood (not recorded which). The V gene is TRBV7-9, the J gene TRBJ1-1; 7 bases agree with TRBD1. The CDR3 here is CASSLVQGTEAFF. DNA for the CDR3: TGTGCCAGCAGCTTAGTACAGGGGACTGAAGCTTTCTTT.